These 9 T cell receptor beta chains came from one sample sequenced in a study of regulatory T cells in long-lasting Graves disease. Indicated time point: persistent/refractory GD, antithyroid drugs over 5 years with positive TRAb. Preparation of the TCR library used RNA extracted from PBMCs. Construction of TCR beta libraries relied on iRepertoire HTBI primers and on Arm-PCR targeting CDR3 regions. TCRdb independently ran MiXCR on the multiplex PCR reads; one entry per CDR3 protein. The table has approximately 440,000 distinct CDR3 sequences, about 20% seen once; the top ten hold around 26%. Sequencing was performed on peripheral blood mononuclear cells (PBMCs), taken when the disease was refractory, from a patient treated with antithyroid drugs. These receptor sequences come from a female donor with Graves disease.

At least ten counts were recorded for this clonotype. The J gene is TRBJ2-5, the V gene TRBV28; 8 bases map to TRBD1. V gave up 2 bases and J gave up 3 bases; unmatched junction bases: 2. This CDR3 comprises 14 residues. CDR1 is MDHEN, CDR2 SYDVKM, per germline. For the CDR3, the DNA is TGTGCCAGCAGTTTAGCGGGACAGGAAGAGACCCAGTACTTC. The encoded protein is CASSLAGQEETQYF.

This clonotype showed up many times. This chain joins TRBV2 and TRBJ1-3; TRBD1 might be the D (5 bases). The CDR3 consists of 20 residues. The germline V gene has CDR1 SNHLY and CDR2 FYNNEI. V was pared by 6 bases and J by 0 bases, with 27 bases between. CDR3 in DNA: TGTGCCAGCAGCCGGGCGACAGCTCTTGGGGGAGTCGGCTCTGGAAACACCATATATTTT. Translating it yields CASSRATALGGVGSGNTIYF.

The rearrangement joins TRBV14 to TRBJ2-7; 7 bases line up with TRBD2. The CDR3 is 14 residues long. CDR1 is SGHDN and CDR2 is FVKESK in the germline V gene. V lost 4 bases, J lost 2 bases, and 5 bases stayed unmatched. CDR3 loop: CASSPGGVAYEQYF. DNA of the CDR3: TGTGCCAGCAGCCCGGGGGGAGTCGCCTACGAGCAGTACTTC.

As regards this clonotype: Given a much more abundant clone one base away, this may be a read error. V and J are TRBV6-2 or TRBV6-3 and TRBJ1-1; TRBD1 aligns across 7 bases. V trimming: 6 bases; J trimming: 5 bases; junction bases outside the gene matches: 12. CDR3 length equals 15 residues. Germline CDR1 and CDR2: MNHEY and SVGEGT. The CDR3: CASRRGRGIVTEAFF. The CDR3 coding sequence is TGTGCCAGCAGACGGGGCAGGGGGATTGTGACTGAAGCTTTCTTT.

V usage is TRBV5-1 and J usage is TRBJ1-1; no definite D call. The CDR3 sequence is 15 residues long. CDR1 and CDR2 from the germline V gene are SGHRS and YFSETQ. The V and J ends lost 1 base and 1 base respectively, with 11 bases between them. CDR3 nucleotide sequence: TGCGCCAGCAGCTTGTTCCCGGGTCAGAACACTGAAGCTTTCTTT. It yields the protein CASSLFPGQNTEAFF.

This chain connects TRBV6-1 to TRBJ1-2; D unclear. The CDR3 is 14 amino acids. The germline V gene encodes CDR1 MNHNS and CDR2 SASEGT. V lost 6 bases, J lost 0 bases, and 11 bases lay in between. The CDR3, as DNA: TGTGCCAGCAGCAACGCCTTAGCTAACTATGGCTACACCTTC. Translation gives CASSNALANYGYTF.

This clonotype was seen more than once but under ten times. V and J are TRBV4-1 and TRBJ2-7, with a possible D match to TRBD1 (6 bases). Deletions cut 3 bases from V and 3 bases from J, with 15 bases between. There are 15 residues in the CDR3. CDR1 is MGHRA, CDR2 YSYEKL, per germline. The CDR3 DNA reads as TGCGCCAGCAGCCACCCGTATGGGGGCCACTACGAGCAGTACTTC. This gives the protein CASSHPYGGHYEQYF.

The V call is TRBV7-2, the J call TRBJ2-7; D is possibly TRBD1 or TRBD2 (5 bases each). The CDR3 runs 14 residues. Germline V gives CDR1 SGHTA, CDR2 FQGNSA. V was shortened by 1 base and J by 0 bases, with 7 bases between the two germline ends. CDR3 sequence reads: CASSLVGTSYEQYF. CDR3 sequence (DNA): TGTGCCAGCAGCTTAGTCGGGACCTCCTACGAGCAGTACTTC.

With regard to this clonotype: A read error may explain this, as a much larger clone is one base away. J is TRBJ1-2 and V is TRBV28; D is possibly TRBD1 (5 bases). The CDR3 has 14 amino acids. Germline-derived CDR1 and CDR2 are MDHEN and SYDVKM. The CDR3, as DNA: TGTGCCAGCAGGATTGTCGGGGCCTCGTATGGCTACATCTTC. It yields the protein CASRIVGASYGYIF.